These 21 T cell receptor beta chains were sequenced from one sample in a study of cytomegalovirus exposure and HLA in healthy donors. PCR used 60 Vbeta primers and 13 Jbeta primers. Sequenced by immunoSEQ multiplex PCR; TCRdb stores in-frame clones only, minus some. This sample has roughly 190,000 clones, with around 80% found just once. Sample: PBMCs. Receptors originate from a woman aged 30 to 39 in good health and CMV-seropositive.

V and J are TRBV7-2 and TRBJ2-1; TRBD2 aligns across 10 bases. Trimming cost V 1 base and J 3 bases; bases outside gene matches: 6. Per germline, CDR1 SGHTA and CDR2 FQGNSA. This CDR3 has 17 residues. The CDR3 bases are TGTGCCAGCAGCTTAGTGCAGAGGACTAGCGGCTACAATGAGCAGTTCTTC. Its protein product is CASSLVQRTSGYNEQFF.

The chain uses TRBV7-2 and TRBJ1-1; D possibly corresponds to TRBD1 (6 bases). V was clipped by 4 bases and J by 1 base, with 13 bases between them. The CDR3 loop spans 15 amino acids. Germline CDR1 and CDR2: SGHTA and FQGNSA. The CDR3 region has the DNA TGTGCCAGCAGCTCCCACAGGGTTAAGAACACTGAAGCTTTCTTT. Amino acid sequence: CASSSHRVKNTEAFF.

The table lists this clone with a few counts. The rearrangement uses TRBV14 and TRBJ2-2; TRBD1 is a possible D gene (7 bases). Trimming pared 4 bases from V and 5 bases from J, leaving 14 bases between. The CDR3 totals 15 residues. Germline CDR1 reads SGHDN; CDR2 reads FVKESK. The CDR3 sequence is CASSRVRGETGELFF. Written as DNA, the CDR3 is TGTGCCAGCAGCCGTGTCAGGGGGGAGACCGGGGAGCTGTTTTTT.

This chain joins TRBV7-9 and TRBJ1-1, with 9 bases identical to TRBD1. Germline lookup yields CDR1 SEHNR and CDR2 FQNEAQ (reference sequence). V shed 5 bases, J shed 3 bases, and the junction held 7 bases outside the gene matches. CDR3 length: 15 amino acids. DNA of the CDR3: TGTGCCAGCAGCCGGGACAGGGCTATGTACACTGAAGCTTTCTTT. This codes for CASSRDRAMYTEAFF.

This sequence joins TRBV11-2 and TRBJ1-3, with unresolved D. The ends were cut back, 5 bases at V and 1 base at J, with 9 bases in the middle. Looked up from germline, CDR1 is SGHAT and CDR2 is FQNNGV. This CDR3 has 14 residues. This chain's CDR3 is CASSLQTSGNTIYF. CDR3 DNA: TGTGCCAGCAGCCTTCAGACTTCTGGAAACACCATATATTTT.

There are a few counts of this clone. The V and J genes are TRBV9 and TRBJ1-3; 10 bases agree with TRBD1. The germline V gene has CDR1 SGDLS and CDR2 YYNGEE. The V gene end was trimmed by 2 bases and the J gene end by 7 bases; junction bases not matched to a gene: 6. The CDR3 covers 15 residues. DNA of the CDR3: TGTGCCAGCAGCGTCGCCGGGACAGGGGCTAACACCATATATTTT. This translates into CASSVAGTGANTIYF.

J is TRBJ1-1 and V is TRBV5-1; D is ambiguous. CDR1 and CDR2 (germline): SGHRS, YFSETQ. The CDR3 has 11 residues. Trimming took off 7 bases at V and 5 bases at J, with 9 bases between the two ends. CDR3 sequence: CASSPGTEAFF. CDR3 nucleotides: TGCGCCAGCTCGCCGGGGACTGAAGCTTTCTTT.

CDR3 sequence: CASSLSPGYGYTF. Here the CDR3 DNA reads TGTGCCAGCAGCTTAAGTCCGGGCTATGGCTACACCTTC. V and J are TRBV7-6 and TRBJ1-2; D remains unclear. V shed 2 bases and J shed 4 bases, with 8 bases lying between them. Germline V CDR1 and CDR2: SGHVS, FNYEAQ. The CDR3 length is 13 residues.

The chain has TRBV15 and TRBJ2-7; 8 positions match TRBD2. CDR1 is LNHNV and CDR2 is YYDKDF in the germline V gene (reference sequence). The CDR3 length is 15 residues. The V gene end was trimmed by 0 bases and the J gene end by 6 bases; junction bases not matched to a gene: 7. The CDR3 sequence: CATSREGTGGLEQYF. CDR3 DNA sequence: TGTGCCACCAGCAGAGAGGGGACGGGGGGGCTCGAGCAGTACTTC.

V and J are TRBV6-5 and TRBJ2-7, with a weak D call TRBD1 (7 bases). Trimming removed 8 bases at V and 0 bases at J, with 14 bases between. Germline CDR1 is MNHEY and CDR2 is SVGAGI. This CDR3 has 14 residues. The CDR3 DNA reads TGTGCCAGCGGGCTCAGGGGGGACTCCTACGAGCAGTACTTC. It is translated as CASGLRGDSYEQYF.

In its sample, this clone was seen a few times. The genes are TRBV2 and TRBJ1-1, with D possibly matching TRBD1 (6 bases). The CDR3 has 11 residues. Germline assignment: CDR1 SNHLY and CDR2 FYNNEI. V gave up 7 bases and J gave up 7 bases, with 10 bases separating them. CDR3 amino acids: CASTTGIEAFF. The CDR3 DNA reads as TGTGCCAGCACTACAGGGATTGAAGCTTTCTTT.

This clone was picked up one time. The rearrangement joins TRBV6-1 to TRBJ2-2, with a possible D match to TRBD2 (6 bases). V lost 1 base to trimming and J lost 2 bases, with 14 bases between them. The CDR3 consists of 17 residues. Germline V lookup: CDR1 MNHNS, CDR2 SASEGT. The CDR3 spells CASSEVAWRANTGELFF. Written as DNA, the CDR3 is TGTGCCAGCAGTGAAGTCGCCTGGAGGGCTAACACCGGGGAGCTGTTTTTT.

This chain joins TRBV19 and TRBJ1-2; D not resolved. From germline, CDR1 is LNHDA and CDR2 SQIVND (reference sequence). Trimming took off 1 base at V and 3 bases at J, with 15 bases between the two ends. CDR3 length: 16 residues. Here the CDR3 reads CASSIGAGETYYGYTF. CDR3 nucleotides: TGTGCCAGTAGTATAGGGGCAGGCGAAACGTACTATGGCTACACCTTC.

The gene calls are TRBV10-1 and TRBJ2-1; D remains unclear. The CDR3 sequence is 14 residues long. Trimming took off 4 bases at V and 2 bases at J, with 9 bases between the two ends. Germline V lookup: CDR1 WNHNN, CDR2 SYGVQD (reference sequence). The CDR3, as DNA: TGCGCCAGCAGTGGGCCAGGCGCCTACAATGAGCAGTTCTTC. This sequence encodes CASSGPGAYNEQFF.

CDR3 sequence: CASSLRQGLGTEAFF. Here the CDR3 DNA reads TGTGCCAGCAGTCTCAGACAGGGTCTCGGCACTGAAGCTTTCTTT. The gene calls are TRBV27 and TRBJ1-1, with TRBD1 matching over 7 bases. The ends lost 5 bases at V and 4 bases at J; junction bases unmatched: 10. CDR1 MNHEY and CDR2 SMNVEV come from the germline V gene (reference sequence). The CDR3 runs 15 residues.

This rearrangement joins TRBV7-2 to TRBJ2-2; 8 bases agree with TRBD1. The CDR3 loop spans 14 amino acids. Germline-derived CDR1 and CDR2 are SGHTA and FQGNSA. The V segment lost 11 bases and the J segment 4 bases; nucleotides outside the gene matches: 9. The DNA for the CDR3 is TGTGCCTCAGCGAGGGACAGGACCACCGGGGAGCTGTTTTTT. It encodes CASARDRTTGELFF.

The genes are TRBV23-1 and TRBJ1-2; D call uncertain. TRBV23-1 is identified as an open reading frame with a role that is uncertain. The CDR3 sequence is 11 residues long. Trimming cost V 8 bases and J 2 bases, with 6 bases left between them. CDR3 nucleotides: TGCGCCAGCCCTCTGAACTATGGCTACACCTTC. This encodes CASPLNYGYTF.

The chain links TRBV21-1 to TRBJ2-7; the table's D gene call, TRBD2, was not cross checked with the DNA. TRBV21-1 is a recognized pseudogene. The CDR3 contains 11 residues. For the CDR3, the DNA is TGTGCCAGCAGCAATCCTTCCGAGCAGTACTTC. This translates into CASSNPSEQYF.

The V call is TRBV6-5, the J call TRBJ1-1; D not resolved. Trimming took off 10 bases at V and 1 base at J, with 13 bases between the two ends. CDR1 and CDR2 (germline): MNHEY, SVGAGI. This CDR3 region has 13 residues. In DNA form, the CDR3 reads TGTGCCATCATGTCCCAGGCGAACACTGAAGCTTTCTTT. Translated, it gives CAIMSQANTEAFF.

CDR3 in amino acids: CASSPYSGSQPQHF. Here the CDR3 DNA reads TGTGCCAGCAGCCCTTATTCTGGCAGTCAGCCCCAGCATTTT. V gene TRBV7-2 combines with J gene TRBJ1-5; no firm D call. V gave up 5 bases and J gave up 6 bases, with 14 bases separating them. The CDR3 contains 14 residues. Per germline, CDR1 SGHTA and CDR2 FQGNSA. The variable domain in full, with the rest retrieved from reference TRBV7-2 and TRBJ1-5, is GAGVSQSPSNKVTEKGKDVELRCDPISGHTALYWYRQSLGQGLEFLIYFQGNSAPDKSGLPSDRFSAERTGGSVSTLTIQRTQQEDSAVYLCASSPYSGSQPQHFGDGTRLSIL.

V usage is TRBV6-6 and J usage is TRBJ2-7; D possibly corresponds to TRBD2 (6 bases). Germline V gene sequence: CDR1 MNHNY, CDR2 SVGAGI (reference sequence). Deletions cut 6 bases from V and 2 bases from J, with 11 bases between. This CDR3 spans 13 amino acids. The CDR3: CASRDGGTYEQYF. CDR3 DNA: TGTGCCAGCAGGGACGGGGGTACCTACGAGCAGTACTTC.